Listed here are 25 T cell receptor beta chains from one sample, sequenced in a study of cytomegalovirus exposure and HLA in healthy donors. A multiplex PCR was run with 60 Vbeta primers and 13 Jbeta primers. The repertoire was sequenced with immunoSEQ multiplex PCR; TCRdb's copy has only in-frame clones and lacks some. The table has under 150,000 clones, 68% seen once; the top ten hold approximately 4.3%. The specimen was PBMCs. The receptors shown here come from a man between 60 and 75 years old in good health and CMV-seronegative.

This clone was counted a single time. The rearrangement links TRBV19 to TRBJ1-6, with no clear D. The CDR3 is made up of 14 amino acids. Trimming removed 9 bases at V and 7 bases at J, with 16 bases between. Germline V gives CDR1 LNHDA, CDR2 SQIVND (reference sequence). In DNA, the CDR3 is TGTGCCAGCTCGACCCGGGAAGAGAATTCACCCCTCCACTTT. Its protein is CASSTREENSPLHF.

The chain employs TRBV6-5 and TRBJ1-4; D call uncertain. V was clipped by 4 bases and J by 7 bases, with 13 bases between them. CDR3 length: 14 amino acids. The V gene's germline CDR1 is MNHEY and CDR2 SVGAGI. CDR3 coding DNA: TGTGCCAGCAGTTCCGAAAGACTTAGTGAAAAACTGTTTTTT. Amino acids: CASSSERLSEKLFF.

This chain links TRBV2 with TRBJ1-5; 7 nucleotides match TRBD1. In germline, CDR1 is SNHLY, CDR2 FYNNEI. This CDR3 comprises 14 residues. With V trimmed by 6 bases and J by 7 bases, 9 bases remained unmatched. The CDR3 loop is CASRTGWSVQPQHF. DNA for the CDR3: TGTGCCAGCAGGACAGGGTGGTCCGTCCAGCCCCAGCATTTT.

The chain combines TRBV10-1 with TRBJ2-3, with 7 nucleotides matching TRBD1. Germline CDR1 is WNHNN and CDR2 is SYGVQD (reference sequence). V trimming: 5 bases; J trimming: 4 bases; junction bases outside the gene matches: 9. The CDR3 contains 15 residues. The CDR3 sequence is CASSQDRQGADTQYF. CDR3 sequence (DNA): TGCGCCAGCAGTCAGGACAGGCAAGGGGCAGATACGCAGTATTTT.

The genes are TRBV7-2 and TRBJ2-3, with 9 bases lining up with TRBD2. The V and J ends lost 11 bases and 2 bases, in that order; junction bases with no gene match: 11. CDR1 is SGHTA and CDR2 is FQGNSA in the germline V gene. The CDR3 runs 15 residues. The CDR3 DNA is TGTGCCTCCGGGCGGGAGGGCCTAATCACAGATACGCAGTATTTT. It translates to CASGREGLITDTQYF.

V usage is TRBV28 and J usage is TRBJ1-2; possibly TRBD1 for D (5 bases). Germline V gene sequence: CDR1 MDHEN, CDR2 SYDVKM. Trimming pared 3 bases from V and 7 bases from J, leaving 15 bases between. The CDR3 sequence is 14 residues long. This CDR3 reads CASSLIGLQAGYTF. The CDR3 bases are TGTGCCAGCAGTTTGATAGGGTTACAGGCTGGCTACACCTTC.

The gene calls are TRBV11-2 and TRBJ1-4; the match to TRBD1 covers 7 bases. Per germline, CDR1 SGHAT and CDR2 FQNNGV. CDR3 length: 13 residues. The V segment lost 6 bases and the J segment 4 bases; nucleotides outside the gene matches: 2. DNA for the CDR3: TGTGCCAGCAGGGGGGACAGTAATGAAAAACTGTTTTTT. Its translation: CASRGDSNEKLFF.

The chain is built from TRBV9 and TRBJ2-3, with D perhaps TRBD2 (5 bases). Looked up from germline, CDR1 is SGDLS and CDR2 is YYNGEE. The CDR3 is made up of 17 amino acids. V was pared by 2 bases and J by 5 bases, with 21 bases between. Written as DNA, the CDR3 is TGTGCCAGCAGCGTTGAGGTGGGCGGGCAGCAGATAGATACGCAGTATTTT. It yields the protein CASSVEVGGQQIDTQYF.

The chain combines TRBV29-1 with TRBJ1-2; possibly TRBD1 for D (5 bases). This CDR3 spans 14 amino acids. Germline values: CDR1 SQVTM, CDR2 ANQGSEA. V was clipped by 5 bases and J by 8 bases, with 21 bases between them. Here the CDR3 reads CSVPARDSRQGYTF. The CDR3, as DNA: TGCAGCGTTCCCGCCCGGGACTCTCGGCAAGGCTACACCTTC.

The chain has TRBV5-6 and TRBJ1-2; 9 nucleotides agree with TRBD1. Germline V gene sequence: CDR1 SGHDT, CDR2 YYEEEE. V shed 6 bases, J shed 8 bases, and the junction held 5 bases outside the gene matches. This CDR3 spans 12 amino acids. CDR3 DNA: TGTGCCAGCACCGGGACAGGGAAGGGCTACACCTTC. This encodes CASTGTGKGYTF.

This clone was seen more than once but under ten times. This chain uses TRBV4-1 with TRBJ1-2, with D possibly being TRBD1 (6 bases). CDR3 size: 15 residues. V gave up 4 bases and J gave up 6 bases, with 18 bases separating them. The germline CDR1 and CDR2 sequences are MGHRA and YSYEKL. The CDR3 bases are TGCGCCAGCAGCCTTTCGACAGGACGTAAAAATGGCTACACCTTC. Translating it yields CASSLSTGRKNGYTF.

This clone occurred a few times. The rearrangement uses TRBV9 and TRBJ2-7; D possibly corresponds to TRBD1 (9 bases). CDR1 and CDR2 (germline): SGDLS, YYNGEE. This CDR3 region has 16 residues. The V and J ends lost 4 bases and 5 bases respectively, with 22 bases between them. CDR3 bases: TGTGCCAGCAGCCCCCGGGGGGGGGACAGGGAACACGAGCAGTACTTC. Its protein product is CASSPRGGDREHEQYF.

This sequence joins TRBV7-3 and TRBJ2-3, with 8 bases lining up with TRBD2. Germline assignment: CDR1 SGHTA and CDR2 FQGTGA. There are 16 residues in the CDR3. The trim removed 6 bases at V and 2 bases at J, leaving 10 bases unmatched. The CDR3 loop reads CASSSGGEPATDTQYF. In nucleotides, the CDR3 is TGTGCCAGCAGTTCCGGGGGGGAGCCGGCCACAGATACGCAGTATTTT.

This chain uses TRBV5-1 with TRBJ1-6, with a possible D match to TRBD1 (5 bases). Trimming left V 6 bases short and J 7 bases short, with 17 bases between. Germline V gene lookup returns CDR1 SGHRS and CDR2 YFSETQ. The length of the CDR3 is 15 residues. The CDR3 bases are TGCGCCAGCAAAAAGGCGACAGACCAAAATTCACCCCTCCACTTT. This encodes CASKKATDQNSPLHF.

The sample holds a few counts of this clone. The V gene is TRBV27, the J gene TRBJ1-2, with D perhaps matching TRBD1 (5 bases). V gave up 4 bases and J gave up 2 bases, with 11 bases separating them. The CDR3 has 14 amino acids. Per germline, CDR1 MNHEY and CDR2 SMNVEV (reference sequence). The CDR3 is CASSSGGANYGYTF. The CDR3 DNA is TGTGCCAGCAGTTCGGGCGGGGCGAACTATGGCTACACCTTC.

The V call is TRBV7-7, the J call TRBJ2-5, with 14 bases matching TRBD2. CDR1 is SSHAT and CDR2 is FNYEAQ in the germline V gene (reference sequence). The CDR3 is 17 residues long. The V segment lost 1 base and the J segment 4 bases; nucleotides outside the gene matches: 5. Written as DNA, the CDR3 is TGTGCCAGCAGCTTAGGACTAGCGGGAGGGCAAGGAGAGACCCAGTACTTC. The encoded protein is CASSLGLAGGQGETQYF. The full variable domain, its missing parts supplied by reference TRBV7-7 and TRBJ2-5, is GAGVSQSPRYKVTKRGQDVTLRCDPISSHATLYWYQQALGQGPEFLTYFNYEAQPDKSGLPSDRFSAERPEGSISTLTIQRTEQRDSAMYRCASSLGLAGGQGETQYFGPGTRLLVL.

The genes are TRBV30 and TRBJ2-6; D is undetermined. V lost 5 bases and J lost 1, with 12 bases in between. Germline-derived CDR1 and CDR2 are GTSNPN and SVGIG (reference sequence). The CDR3 is made up of 15 amino acids. CDR3 in amino acids: CAWSQGGSGANVLTF. The CDR3 DNA reads TGTGCCTGGTCCCAAGGCGGTTCTGGGGCCAACGTCCTGACTTTC. Drawing the rest from reference TRBV30 and TRBJ2-6, the complete variable domain is SQTIHQWPATLVQPVGSPLSLECTVEGTSNPNLYWYRQAAGRGLQLLFYSVGIGQISSEVPQNLSASRPQDRQFILSSKKLLLSDSGFYLCAWSQGGSGANVLTFGAGSRLTVL.

This clone appeared once. The chain recombines TRBV7-3 with TRBJ1-1; D gene ambiguous. CDR1 and CDR2 from the germline V gene are SGHTA and FQGTGA. The V end lost 2 bases, the J end lost 4 bases, and 14 bases lay between the germline ends. This CDR3 has 15 amino acids. This CDR3 is CASSLSGFRSTEAFF. The DNA for the CDR3 is TGTGCCAGCAGCTTATCGGGGTTTCGGAGCACTGAAGCTTTCTTT.

This chain connects TRBV6-1 to TRBJ2-7; D perhaps matches TRBD1 (5 bases). This CDR3 is 13 amino acids long. Germline CDR1 is MNHNS and CDR2 is SASEGT. Trimming took 6 bases from V and 6 from J, leaving 15 bases between them. The CDR3 nucleotides are TGTGCCAGCAGGCAGACAGTATTCGGCGAGCAGTACTTC. This encodes CASRQTVFGEQYF.

The V and J genes are TRBV28 and TRBJ2-2; possibly TRBD1 for D (5 bases). The CDR3 contains 16 residues. Germline V gene data show CDR1 as MDHEN and CDR2 as SYDVKM. Trimming shortened V by 3 bases and J by 4 bases, and 15 bases separated the two germline ends. The CDR3 nucleotides are TGTGCCAGCAGTTTTCATCAGGGCGAACGCACCGGGGAGCTGTTTTTT. It specifies CASSFHQGERTGELFF.

V and J are TRBV5-1 and TRBJ2-7; 8 positions match TRBD1. Germline assignment: CDR1 SGHRS and CDR2 YFSETQ. J was trimmed by 2 bases and V by 6 bases; bases with no gene match: 7. This CDR3 is 14 amino acids long. The CDR3 sequence: CASTKDRVTYEQYF. CDR3 bases: TGCGCCAGCACCAAGGACAGGGTGACCTACGAGCAGTACTTC.

The chain links TRBV28 to TRBJ1-1; D gene ambiguous. Trimming removed 4 bases from V and 4 bases from J, with 10 bases in between. The CDR3 spans 13 residues. Germline CDR1 is MDHEN and CDR2 is SYDVKM. As DNA, the CDR3 is TGTGCCAGCAGTTGGCGTCGGAGCACTGAAGCTTTCTTT. This codes for CASSWRRSTEAFF.

This clone is a singleton in its sample. This chain uses TRBV27 with TRBJ1-6; 7 nucleotides agree with TRBD1. Looked up from germline, CDR1 is MNHEY and CDR2 is SMNVEV (reference sequence). V lost 5 bases and J lost 4; bases outside the gene matches: 2. This CDR3 is built from 14 residues. In nucleotides, the CDR3 is TGTGCCAGCAGTCCGGGACAGTATAATTCACCCCTCCACTTT. Translation: CASSPGQYNSPLHF.

V gene TRBV5-6 combines with J gene TRBJ2-7; tentative D call: TRBD1 (6 bases). The germline V and J ends were trimmed by 6 bases and 3 bases, with 16 bases remaining between them. Germline V gene data show CDR1 as SGHDT and CDR2 as YYEEEE. CDR3 length: 14 residues. CDR3 coding DNA: TGTGCCAGCATCATACAGGGAGCTGTCTACGAGCAGTACTTC. This encodes CASIIQGAVYEQYF.

This rearrangement joins TRBV30 to TRBJ2-3; no clear D gene. This CDR3 is 11 amino acids long. Trimming shortened V by 1 base and J by 5 bases, and 4 bases separated the two germline ends. Looked up from germline, CDR1 is GTSNPN and CDR2 is SVGIG (reference sequence). The CDR3 region has the DNA TGTGCCTGGAGTGATAAAGATACGCAGTATTTT. Translated: CAWSDKDTQYF.